The source of this T cell receptor beta chain is a study of human T cells and chemical hapten exposure. Study-level background: There were weekly diphenylcyclopropenone doses to the scalp for patients throughout the roughly 22-week study. Regarding the study as a whole: Donors were affected by alopecia, so their immune reaction might vary from that of healthy individuals.

This clonotype was counted only a few times. Its specificity is not known. The CDR3 totals 15 residues. V was trimmed by 1 base and J by 6 bases, leaving 13 bases between them. Germline-derived CDR1 and CDR2 are SEHNR and FQNEAQ (reference sequence). Time point noted: patch test 2, 6 weeks after DPC sensitization. The treatment is: therapeutic diphenylcyclopropenone sensitization with weekly scalp DPC. Blood was drawn before each patch test was applied. In the study's own analysis: With a range of roughly 23,224 to 690,600, the median per sample was roughly 95,000 TCRs. TCRdb re-analysed the RACE reads in MiXCR, keeping a single row per CDR3 protein. The V and J calls were not made by the authors but by TCRdb's processing. The data contain around 50,000 distinct CDR3 sequences, more than 9% of them seen just once; the ten biggest clones take up about 1.7%.

This clonotype was obtained from a woman aged 45-60 years with alopecia areata. Some clones in this sample may be carry-over from other donors' samples. V gene TRBV7-9 combines with J gene TRBJ2-1; the D gene is possibly TRBD1 (6 bases). The sequences come from whole blood, collected in connection with sensitization to the hapten diphenylcyclopropenone (DPC). The CDR3 sequence is CASSLGQGSTNEQFF. Here the CDR3 DNA reads TGTGCCAGCAGCTTAGGGCAGGGGAGCACCAATGAGCAGTTCTTC.